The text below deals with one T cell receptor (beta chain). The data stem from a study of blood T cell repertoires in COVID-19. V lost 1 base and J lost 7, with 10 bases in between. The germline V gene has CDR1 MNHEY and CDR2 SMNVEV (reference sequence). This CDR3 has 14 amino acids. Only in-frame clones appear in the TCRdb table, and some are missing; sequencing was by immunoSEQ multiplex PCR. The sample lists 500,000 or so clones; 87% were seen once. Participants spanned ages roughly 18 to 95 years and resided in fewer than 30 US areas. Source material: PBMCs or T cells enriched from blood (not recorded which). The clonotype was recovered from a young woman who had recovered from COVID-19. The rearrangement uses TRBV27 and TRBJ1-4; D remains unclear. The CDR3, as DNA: TGTGCCAGCAGTTTATGGGGAGGGAGTGAAAAACTGTTTTTT. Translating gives CASSLWGGSEKLFF.